This T cell receptor (beta chain) emerged from a study of cytomegalovirus exposure and HLA in healthy donors. Study-wide results and caveats: By HLA locus, TCR association rates varied in a later analysis, with DRB1 showing the most and HLA-C the fewest. Per a later analysis, HLA-associated TCR beta chains showed more clonal expansion than other, equally common TCR beta chains. Earlier results showed most TCR beta V segments being productive about 87% or about 30% of the time.

With respect to this clone: Its cognate antigen is unknown.

This PCR relied on a set of 60 Vbeta primers and 13 Jbeta primers. Sequenced by immunoSEQ multiplex PCR; TCRdb stores in-frame clones only, minus some. This table holds about 180,000 clones, around 76% found once. The V gene's germline CDR1 is SGHKS and CDR2 YYEKEE (reference sequence). The V gene lost 9 bases and the J gene lost 7 bases, with 17 bases spanning the gap. This CDR3 is built from 14 residues. The sample comprised PBMCs. This TCR came from a woman aged 25 to 39 in good health and CMV-seropositive. The rearrangement uses TRBV5-5 and TRBJ1-6; tentatively, D is TRBD1 (5 bases). The chain's CDR3 is CATTPGERNSPLHF. The CDR3 DNA is TGTGCCACTACACCGGGGGAACGGAATTCACCCCTCCACTTT.